A single sample gave rise to the 3 T cell receptor beta chains below, sequenced in a study of blood T cell repertoires in COVID-19. Sequencing used immunoSEQ multiplex PCR; TCRdb keeps in-frame clones, though not all of them. The data contain more than 55,000 clones, 65% to 85% of them singletons. The source material was peripheral blood. The receptors here all came from a woman aged 50 to 65 with active or convalescent COVID-19.

The count of this clone is one. The chain recombines TRBV5-1 with TRBJ1-3, with D possibly being TRBD1 (6 bases). CDR1 and CDR2 from the germline V gene are SGHRS and YFSETQ. The CDR3 is 15 amino acids. The V and J ends lost 2 bases and 4 bases respectively, with 13 bases between them. CDR3 residues: CASSFGRGPGNTIYF. The CDR3 coding sequence is TGCGCCAGCAGCTTCGGCAGGGGCCCCGGAAACACCATATATTTT. The whole variable domain, filled in from reference TRBV5-1 and TRBJ1-3, reads KAGVTQTPRYLIKTRGQQVTLSCSPISGHRSVSWYQQTPGQGLQFLFEYFSETQRNKGNFPGRFSGRQFSNSRSEMNVSTLELGDSALYLCASSFGRGPGNTIYFGEGSWLTVV.

V and J are TRBV9 and TRBJ1-3, with a tentative D call TRBD1 (6 bases). The germline V gene has CDR1 SGDLS and CDR2 YYNGEE. The CDR3 loop spans 16 amino acids. Trimming left V 2 bases short and J 0 bases short, with 12 bases between. This CDR3 is CASSVNTGLSGNTIYF. Here the CDR3 DNA reads TGTGCCAGCAGCGTTAATACAGGGCTCTCTGGAAACACCATATATTTT.

This chain connects TRBV7-2 to TRBJ2-7, with 7 bases lining up with TRBD1. V trimming: 2 bases; J trimming: 0 bases; junction bases outside the gene matches: 7. Germline V CDR1 and CDR2: SGHTA, FQGNSA. CDR3 size: 16 residues. The DNA of the CDR3 is TGTGCCAGCAGCTTACTACGGGACAGCTACTCCTACGAGCAGTACTTC. Its protein is CASSLLRDSYSYEQYF.